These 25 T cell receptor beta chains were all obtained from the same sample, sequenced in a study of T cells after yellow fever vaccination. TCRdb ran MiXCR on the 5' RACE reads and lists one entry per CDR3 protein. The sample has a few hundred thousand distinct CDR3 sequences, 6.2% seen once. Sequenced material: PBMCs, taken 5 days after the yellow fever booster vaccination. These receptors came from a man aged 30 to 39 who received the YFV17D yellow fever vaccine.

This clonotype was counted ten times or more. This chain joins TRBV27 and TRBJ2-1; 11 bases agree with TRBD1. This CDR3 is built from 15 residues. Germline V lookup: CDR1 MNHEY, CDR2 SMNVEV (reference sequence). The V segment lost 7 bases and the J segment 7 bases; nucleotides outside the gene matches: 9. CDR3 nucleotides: TGTGCCAGCACTACGGACAGGGGGCCTACAAATGAGCAGTTCTTC. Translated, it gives CASTTDRGPTNEQFF.

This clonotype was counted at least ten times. In nucleotides, the CDR3 is TGTGCCAGTAGTACGGGACAGACCTACGAGCAGTACTTC. As protein: CASSTGQTYEQYF. The chain carries TRBV19 and TRBJ2-7; 7 bases match TRBD1. With V trimmed by 4 bases and J by 2 bases, 2 bases remained unmatched. CDR1 is LNHDA, CDR2 SQIVND, per germline (reference sequence). This CDR3 contains 13 residues.

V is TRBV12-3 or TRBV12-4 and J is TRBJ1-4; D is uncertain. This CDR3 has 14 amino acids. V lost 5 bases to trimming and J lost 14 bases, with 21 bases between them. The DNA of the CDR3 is TGTGCCAGCAGTCCGGACTCCCTTAGAGGATTGCTGTTTTTT. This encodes CASSPDSLRGLLFF.

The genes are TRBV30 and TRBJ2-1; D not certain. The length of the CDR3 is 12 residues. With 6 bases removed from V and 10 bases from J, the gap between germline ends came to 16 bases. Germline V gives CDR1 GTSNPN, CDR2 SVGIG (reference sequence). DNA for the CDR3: TGTGCCTGTACGAGAATCTACCGAGAGCAGTTCTTC. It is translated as CACTRIYREQFF.

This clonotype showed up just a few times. The CDR3 protein is CASSEVPGEQYF. In nucleotides, the CDR3 is TGTGCCAGCAGTGAAGTGCCGGGGGAGCAGTACTTC. The chain links TRBV6-1 to TRBJ2-7, with a tentative D call TRBD2 (5 bases). The CDR3 sequence is 12 residues long. Germline-derived CDR1 and CDR2 are MNHNS and SASEGT. V lost 1 base and J lost 7, with 8 bases in between.

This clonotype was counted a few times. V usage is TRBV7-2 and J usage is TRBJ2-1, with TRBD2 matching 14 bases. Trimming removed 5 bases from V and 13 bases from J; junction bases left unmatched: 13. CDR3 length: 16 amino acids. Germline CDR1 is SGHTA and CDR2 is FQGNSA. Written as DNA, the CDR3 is TGTGCCAGCAGCACATCCGGGACTAGCGGGAGTGGAGGACAGTTCTTC. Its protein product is CASSTSGTSGSGGQFF. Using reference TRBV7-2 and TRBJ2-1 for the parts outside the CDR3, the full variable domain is GAGVSQSPSNKVTEKGKDVELRCDPISGHTALYWYRQSLGQGLEFLIYFQGNSAPDKSGLPSDRFSAERTGGSVSTLTIQRTQQEDSAVYLCASSTSGTSGSGGQFFGPGTRLTVL.

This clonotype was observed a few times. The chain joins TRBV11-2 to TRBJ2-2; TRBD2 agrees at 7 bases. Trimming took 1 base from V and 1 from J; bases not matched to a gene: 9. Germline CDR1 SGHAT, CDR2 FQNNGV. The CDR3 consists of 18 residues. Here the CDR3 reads CASSLVRSGTMNTGELFF. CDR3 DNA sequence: TGTGCCAGCAGCTTAGTCAGGAGCGGGACCATGAACACCGGGGAGCTGTTTTTT.

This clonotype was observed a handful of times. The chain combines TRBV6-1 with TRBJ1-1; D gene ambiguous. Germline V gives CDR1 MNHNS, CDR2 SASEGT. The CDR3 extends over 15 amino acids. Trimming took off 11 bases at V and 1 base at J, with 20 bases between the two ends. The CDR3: CASFLTAMRNTEAFF. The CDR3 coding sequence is TGTGCCTCGTTTCTGACGGCGATGCGGAACACTGAAGCTTTCTTT.

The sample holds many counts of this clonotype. The CDR3 region is CASSRGLAVSSYNEQFF. In DNA, the CDR3 is TGTGCCAGCAGCCGCGGACTAGCGGTGAGCTCCTACAATGAGCAGTTCTTC. This chain uses TRBV3-1 with TRBJ2-1; 10 nucleotides match TRBD2. The CDR3 consists of 17 residues. J was trimmed by 0 bases and V by 4 bases; bases with no gene match: 6. Germline values: CDR1 LGHDT, CDR2 YNNKEL (reference sequence).

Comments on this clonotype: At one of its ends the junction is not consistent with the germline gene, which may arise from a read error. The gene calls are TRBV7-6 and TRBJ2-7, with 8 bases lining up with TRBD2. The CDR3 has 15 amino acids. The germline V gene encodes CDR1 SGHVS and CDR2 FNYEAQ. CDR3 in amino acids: CASTPGGGPLNEQNF. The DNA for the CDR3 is TGTGCCAGCACCCCGGGGGGGGGCCCCTTGAACGAGCAGAACTTC. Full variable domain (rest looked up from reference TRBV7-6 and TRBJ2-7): GAGVSQSPRYKVTKRGQDVALRCDPISGHVSLYWYRQALGQGPEFLTYFNYEAQQDKSGLPNDRFSAERPEGSISTLTIQRTEQRDSAMYRCASTPGGGPLNEQNFGPGTRLTVT.

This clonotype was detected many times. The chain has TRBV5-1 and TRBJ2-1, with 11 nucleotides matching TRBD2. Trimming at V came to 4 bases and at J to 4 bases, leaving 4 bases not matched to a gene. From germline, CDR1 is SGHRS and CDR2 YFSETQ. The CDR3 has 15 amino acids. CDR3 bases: TGCGCCAGCAGCGTGGGACTAGCGGAGTACAATGAGCAGTTCTTC. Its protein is CASSVGLAEYNEQFF.

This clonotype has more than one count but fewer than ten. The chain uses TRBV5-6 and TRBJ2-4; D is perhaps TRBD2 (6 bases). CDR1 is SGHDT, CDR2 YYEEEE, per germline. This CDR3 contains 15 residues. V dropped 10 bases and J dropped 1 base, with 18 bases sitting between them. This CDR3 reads CAGRTGDMAKNIQYF. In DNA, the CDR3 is TGTGCCGGAAGGACGGGGGATATGGCCAAAAACATTCAGTACTTC. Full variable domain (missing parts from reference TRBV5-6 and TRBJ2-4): DAGVTQSPTHLIKTRGQQVTLRCSPKSGHDTVSWYQQALGQGPQFIFQYYEEEERQRGNFPDRFSGHQFPNYSSELNVNALLLGDSALYLCAGRTGDMAKNIQYFGAGTRLSVL.

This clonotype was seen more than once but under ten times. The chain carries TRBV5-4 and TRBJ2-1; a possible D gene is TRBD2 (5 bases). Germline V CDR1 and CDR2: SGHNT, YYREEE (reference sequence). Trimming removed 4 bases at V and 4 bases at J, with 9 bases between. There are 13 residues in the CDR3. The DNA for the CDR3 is TGTGCCAGCAGCGGACTGATGTACAATGAGCAGTTCTTC. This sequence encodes CASSGLMYNEQFF.

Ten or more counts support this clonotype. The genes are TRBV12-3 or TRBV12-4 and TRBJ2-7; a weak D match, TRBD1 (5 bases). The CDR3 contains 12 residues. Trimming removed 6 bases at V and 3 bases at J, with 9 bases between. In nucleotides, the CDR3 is TGTGCCAGCAGCCTAGGACACTACGAGCAGTACTTC. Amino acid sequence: CASSLGHYEQYF.

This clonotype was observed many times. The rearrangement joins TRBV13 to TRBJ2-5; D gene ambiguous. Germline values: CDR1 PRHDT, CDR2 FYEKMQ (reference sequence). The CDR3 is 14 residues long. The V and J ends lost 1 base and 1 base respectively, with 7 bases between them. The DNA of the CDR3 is TGTGCCAGCAGCTTAGTAGGCTTCCAAGAGACCCAGTACTTC. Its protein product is CASSLVGFQETQYF.

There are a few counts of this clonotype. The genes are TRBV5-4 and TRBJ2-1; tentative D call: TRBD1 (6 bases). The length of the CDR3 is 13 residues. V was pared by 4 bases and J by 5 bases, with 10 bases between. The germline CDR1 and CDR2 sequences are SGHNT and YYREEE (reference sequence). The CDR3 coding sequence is TGTGCCAGCAGCACCGACAGGCACAATGAGCAGTTCTTC. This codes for CASSTDRHNEQFF.

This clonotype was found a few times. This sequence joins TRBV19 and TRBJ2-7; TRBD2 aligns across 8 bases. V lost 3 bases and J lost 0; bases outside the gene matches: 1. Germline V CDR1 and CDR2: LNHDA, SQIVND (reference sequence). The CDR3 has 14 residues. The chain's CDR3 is CASSMSGSSYEQYF. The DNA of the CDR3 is TGTGCCAGTAGTATGAGCGGGAGCTCCTACGAGCAGTACTTC.

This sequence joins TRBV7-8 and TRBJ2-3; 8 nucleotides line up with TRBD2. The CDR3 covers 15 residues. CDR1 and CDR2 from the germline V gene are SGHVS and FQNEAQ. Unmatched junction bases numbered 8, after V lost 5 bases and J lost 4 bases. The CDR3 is CASSPREREPDTQYF. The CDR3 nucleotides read TGTGCCAGCAGCCCTCGCGAGCGGGAGCCAGATACGCAGTATTTT.

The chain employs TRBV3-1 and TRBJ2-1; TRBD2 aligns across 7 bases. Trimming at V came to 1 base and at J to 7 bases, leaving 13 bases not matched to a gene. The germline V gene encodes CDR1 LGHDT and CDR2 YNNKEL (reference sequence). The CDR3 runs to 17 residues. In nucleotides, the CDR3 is TGTGCCAGCAGCCAAGTCCTACTAGCGTCAAGGCAGAATGAGCAGTTCTTC. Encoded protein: CASSQVLLASRQNEQFF.

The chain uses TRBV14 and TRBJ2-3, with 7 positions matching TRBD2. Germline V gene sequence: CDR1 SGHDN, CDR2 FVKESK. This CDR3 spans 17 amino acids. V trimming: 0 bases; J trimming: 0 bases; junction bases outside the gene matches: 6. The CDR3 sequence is CASSQENPGLSTDTQYF. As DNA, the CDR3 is TGTGCCAGCAGCCAAGAGAATCCGGGACTAAGCACAGATACGCAGTATTTT.

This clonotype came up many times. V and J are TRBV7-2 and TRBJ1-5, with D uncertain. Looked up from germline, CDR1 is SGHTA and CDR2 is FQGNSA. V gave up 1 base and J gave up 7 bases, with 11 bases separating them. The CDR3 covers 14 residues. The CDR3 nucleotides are TGTGCCAGCAGCTTAGAGTTGTCGGTACAGCCCCAGCATTTT. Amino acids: CASSLELSVQPQHF.

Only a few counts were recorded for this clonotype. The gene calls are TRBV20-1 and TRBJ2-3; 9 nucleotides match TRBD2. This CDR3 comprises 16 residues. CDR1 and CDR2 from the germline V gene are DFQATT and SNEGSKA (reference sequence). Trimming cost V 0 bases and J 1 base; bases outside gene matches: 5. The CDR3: CSARDPAGGRTDTQYF. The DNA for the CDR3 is TGCAGTGCTAGAGATCCAGCGGGAGGACGCACAGATACGCAGTATTTT.

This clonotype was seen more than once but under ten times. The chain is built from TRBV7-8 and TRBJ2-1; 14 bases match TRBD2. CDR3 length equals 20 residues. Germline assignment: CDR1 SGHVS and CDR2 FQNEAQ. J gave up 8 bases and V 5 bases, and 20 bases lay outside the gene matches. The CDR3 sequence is CASSPTVGLAGGTPHHEQFF. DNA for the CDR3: TGTGCCAGCAGCCCGACGGTCGGACTAGCGGGAGGTACCCCCCACCATGAGCAGTTCTTC.

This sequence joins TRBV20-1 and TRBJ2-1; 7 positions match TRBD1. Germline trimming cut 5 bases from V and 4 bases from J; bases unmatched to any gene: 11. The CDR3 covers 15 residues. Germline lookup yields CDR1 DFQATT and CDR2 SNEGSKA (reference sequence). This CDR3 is CSARSTTGLYNEQFF. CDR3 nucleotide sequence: TGCAGTGCTCGTTCAACGACAGGGCTATACAATGAGCAGTTCTTC.

CDR3: CASSPHPPDTQYF. For the CDR3, the DNA is TGTGCCAGCAGTCCTCATCCCCCCGATACGCAGTATTTT. The chain carries TRBV12-3 or TRBV12-4 and TRBJ2-3; no definite D call. The V end lost 5 bases, the J end lost 6 bases, and 12 bases lay between the germline ends. The CDR3 runs 13 residues.